The present T cell receptor (beta chain) was sequenced within a study of blood T cell repertoires in COVID-19 (dated by TCRdb to between 2020 and 2021). Regarding the study in general: Samples covering the acute and convalescent phases of COVID-19 were provided by collaborators in the United States, Italy and Spain. Sample metadata almost always included a de-identified subject ID, COVID-19 status, age in years and sex. HLA class I and class II types, where available, came from metadata supplied by the sample provider rather than from assay-based typing. The samples were drawn from two sources: the first 160 participants of the ongoing ImmuneRACE study, and 1,000 to 1,500 subjects contributed by 6 global collaborators. The material from the prospective study consisted of cDNA or gDNA derived from T cells, B-cell-depleted T cells, or PBMCs. Subjects who had been exposed to COVID-19, were actively infected with it, or had recovered from it provided the deeply sampled blood TCRbeta repertoires that made up the dataset. The repertoires were released in a freely available public database intended as a resource for research on the immune response to SARS-CoV-2.

Collaborating institutions collected whole blood in K2EDTA tubes following their own protocols. For TCRbeta analysis, collaborators shipped samples as frozen whole blood, isolated PBMCs, or DNA extracted from either of those sample types. The germline V gene yields KGHSH for CDR1 and LQKENI for CDR2. The CDR3, from cysteine to phenylalanine, totals 17 residues. Left in the record is the CDR3 DNA by itself, 51 bases read in frame from the first base. V is trimmed back by 2 bases and J by 0 bases, and the junction contains 6 bases that no gene match accounts for. On this clone itself: The clone's antigen remains unknown. The input lacks base qualities; no much larger clone sits a single base away.

General findings and caveats noted by the study authors: The quantity of clinical and demographic metadata differed by source and by participant and was supplied without curation.

The immunoSEQ Assay, a bias-controlled multiplex PCR, was used to amplify TCRbeta CDR3 regions from genomic DNA. The study's own analysis went as follows. Nucleated cell counts per sample were estimated from amplification of reference gene primers within the assay. To quantify the absolute abundance of each unique TCRbeta CDR3 rearrangement, sequence reads were collapsed and filtered. For each sample, productive Simpson clonality was calculated by taking the square root of Simpson's diversity index across productive rearrangements. Entries here come from immuneACCESS through TCRdb and include only in-frame sequences with V and J called. Some clones fail to appear in such tables; in the studies checked, an unresolved V gene covers under half of the shortfall, and the cause of the remainder is unknown. From that table come the V and J calls and clone size; the DNA was used to work out D and trimming. This sample holds around 71,000 clones; about four fifths were observed only once. The leading ten clones occupy around 28% of the sample.

Material: peripheral blood. This receptor was taken from a woman older than 75 with active or convalescent COVID-19. In this chain, TRBV18 is recombined with TRBJ2-1; 8 of the junction bases match TRBD2. CDR3 protein: CASSPIAGGPSYNEQFF. The DNA reads TGTGCCAGCTCACCAATCGCGGGGGGACCCTCCTACAATGAGCAGTTCTTC.